A single sample is the source of the 4 T cell receptor beta chains below, sequenced in a study of T cells in Graves' hyperthyroidism and ophthalmopathy. It was RNA transcripts that yielded the amplified TCR beta CDR3 regions. A first-round RT-PCR of the TCR CDR3 used the HTBI primer set. MiXCR, applied by TCRdb to the multiplex PCR reads, yields one record per CDR3 protein. The data hold about 420,000 distinct CDR3 sequences, with 15% to 18% observed a single time. Sequencing was carried out using blood. These receptors originate from a woman aged 18-30 years with Graves' hyperthyroidism.

The chain combines TRBV5-1 with TRBJ2-7; 14 nucleotides match TRBD2. Losses at the gene ends were 0 bases for V and 6 bases for J; bases not matched to a gene: 17. Looked up from germline, CDR1 is SGHRS and CDR2 is YFSETQ. The length of the CDR3 is 20 residues. The CDR3 protein is CASSLGGGGLAGARPAEQYF. In DNA form, the CDR3 reads TGCGCCAGCAGCTTGGGCGGAGGGGGACTAGCGGGAGCACGTCCTGCCGAGCAGTACTTC.

This clonotype was recorded a few times. The V and J genes are TRBV19 and TRBJ2-1; TRBD2 aligns across 9 bases. The CDR3 has 13 amino acids. The V gene's germline CDR1 is LNHDA and CDR2 SQIVND (reference sequence). Germline trimming cut 8 bases from V and 7 bases from J; bases unmatched to any gene: 6. The CDR3 spells CASSAGGLNEQFF. As DNA, the CDR3 is TGTGCCAGTTCTGCGGGGGGGCTAAATGAGCAGTTCTTC.

V and J are TRBV7-8 and TRBJ2-1; D is ambiguous. Trimming stripped 5 bases from V and 0 bases from J, with 11 bases between. Germline lookup yields CDR1 SGHVS and CDR2 FQNEAQ. The CDR3 spans 15 residues. CDR3 protein: CASSETRSSYNEQFF. The CDR3 region has the DNA TGTGCCAGCAGCGAGACACGCAGCTCCTACAATGAGCAGTTCTTC.

This clonotype was seen ten or more times. The chain uses TRBV7-8 and TRBJ2-1; 10 nucleotides match TRBD2. This CDR3 has 18 residues. V shed 2 bases and J 5 bases; nucleotides not matched to a gene: 12. Germline V gene sequence: CDR1 SGHVS, CDR2 FQNEAQ. The CDR3 DNA is TGTGCCAGCAGCTTAAACGGTAATGGACTAGCGGAGAACAATGAGCAGTTCTTC. Translated: CASSLNGNGLAENNEQFF.